This passage covers 27 T cell receptor beta chains from one sample sequenced in a study of shared clonotypes between healthy human individuals. Only in-frame clones appear in the TCRdb table, and some are missing; sequencing was by immunoSEQ multiplex PCR. The data contain millions of clones, over 85% of them singletons. The sequencing input was naive CD4+ T cells sorted from blood. Subset denoted: CD45RA+ positively selected. Every receptor here comes from a man aged 18 to 30 in good health.

The rearrangement uses TRBV6-1 and TRBJ2-5; no firm D call. Trimming removed 7 bases from V and 4 bases from J, with 7 bases in between. The CDR3 spans 11 residues. CDR1 and CDR2 (germline): MNHNS, SASEGT. In nucleotides, the CDR3 is TGTGCCAGCACGAGAGGAGAGACCCAGTACTTC. It translates to CASTRGETQYF.

Details on this clone: Other DNA sequences in the same sample also yield this CDR3. The chain employs TRBV7-9 and TRBJ2-5; D perhaps matches TRBD1 (6 bases). V was clipped by 6 bases and J by 5 bases, with 10 bases between them. The CDR3 totals 12 residues. Germline V gives CDR1 SEHNR, CDR2 FQNEAQ (reference sequence). The CDR3 sequence: CASSPQGETQYF. Written as DNA, the CDR3 is TGTGCCAGCAGTCCCCAGGGGGAGACCCAGTACTTC.

The chain combines TRBV4-2 with TRBJ1-6; a weak D match, TRBD1 (5 bases). V was cut by 3 bases and J by 4 bases, with 10 bases left in between. Per the germline V gene, CDR1 is LGHNA and CDR2 is YNFKEQ. CDR3 length: 15 amino acids. This CDR3 is CASSQADIYNSPLHF. The CDR3 nucleotides are TGTGCCAGCAGCCAGGCGGACATTTATAATTCACCCCTCCACTTT.

To note about this clone: At one of its ends the junction is not consistent with the germline gene, which may arise from a read error. The rearrangement joins TRBV2 to TRBJ2-7; D may correspond to TRBD1 or TRBD2 (5 bases each). The CDR3 loop spans 14 amino acids. Germline lookup yields CDR1 SNHLY and CDR2 FYNNEI. This CDR3 reads CASKSRDASAEQHF. In DNA form, the CDR3 reads TGTGCCAGCAAGTCCCGGGACGCCTCGGCCGAGCAGCACTTC.

The rearrangement links TRBV6-1 to TRBJ2-5; 7 bases are shared with TRBD1. The CDR3 is 12 amino acids. With 8 bases clipped from V and 5 bases from J, the junction kept 5 bases outside the gene matches. The germline CDR1 and CDR2 sequences are MNHNS and SASEGT. DNA of the CDR3: TGTGCCAGCGACAGGGATCGGGAGACCCAGTACTTC. Protein: CASDRDRETQYF.

J is TRBJ1-1 and V is TRBV28; 7 bases agree with TRBD1. The CDR3 covers 14 residues. Germline V lookup: CDR1 MDHEN, CDR2 SYDVKM. With 8 bases clipped from V and 1 base from J, the junction kept 7 bases outside the gene matches. The CDR3 nucleotides are TGTGCCAGCTCCTCAGGGGGGGCGAACACTGAAGCTTTCTTT. Translation gives CASSSGGANTEAFF.

V gene TRBV4-1 combines with J gene TRBJ1-3; D perhaps matches TRBD1 (6 bases). V was cut by 4 bases and J by 3 bases, with 19 bases left in between. CDR3 length: 17 amino acids. The germline V gene has CDR1 MGHRA and CDR2 YSYEKL. This CDR3 reads CASSPLLTGGGGNTIYF. The CDR3 DNA reads as TGCGCCAGCAGCCCCCTGTTGACTGGGGGCGGTGGAAACACCATATATTTT.

The CDR3 nucleotides read TGTGCCTGGAGTTTAGGACAGGGGGCTGATCAGCCCCAGCATTTT. Its translation: CAWSLGQGADQPQHF. V and J are TRBV30 and TRBJ1-5; 11 bases are a match to TRBD1. J gave up 5 bases and V 2 bases, and 5 bases lay outside the gene matches. CDR1 is GTSNPN and CDR2 is SVGIG in the germline V gene (reference sequence). The CDR3 is made up of 15 amino acids.

The chain links TRBV7-9 to TRBJ1-3; D is unresolved. CDR3 length: 18 amino acids. Germline assignment: CDR1 SEHNR and CDR2 FQNEAQ (reference sequence). V was pared by 1 base and J by 0 bases, with 16 bases between. CDR3 region: CASSLVRSDPSSGNTIYF. As DNA, the CDR3 is TGTGCCAGCAGCTTAGTGCGGTCGGACCCTAGCTCTGGAAACACCATATATTTT.

The count of this clone is one. The CDR3 DNA reads TGTGCCAGCAGTTTAGGGCTCCGCGTCGGCTACGAGCAGTACTTC. Encoded protein: CASSLGLRVGYEQYF. The chain recombines TRBV27 with TRBJ2-7; D unresolved. CDR3 length equals 15 residues. Trimming removed 2 bases at V and 3 bases at J, with 14 bases between. Per germline, CDR1 MNHEY and CDR2 SMNVEV (reference sequence).

V is TRBV6-1 and J is TRBJ2-1; maybe TRBD2 (6 bases). Germline CDR1 reads MNHNS; CDR2 reads SASEGT. The CDR3 totals 18 residues. V lost 4 bases, J lost 2 bases, and 21 bases lay in between. CDR3 sequence reads: CASSAASSATIPYNEQFF. In DNA, the CDR3 is TGTGCCAGCAGTGCGGCATCTAGCGCCACAATACCCTACAATGAGCAGTTCTTC.

CDR3 amino acids: CASSQANAGFTTEAFF. In DNA, the CDR3 is TGTGCCAGCAGCCAAGCTAACGCAGGGTTTACCACTGAAGCTTTCTTT. The chain links TRBV14 to TRBJ1-1; maybe TRBD1 (5 bases). Germline V gene lookup returns CDR1 SGHDN and CDR2 FVKESK. V was clipped by 1 base and J by 4 bases, with 16 bases between them. This CDR3 has 16 amino acids.

The chain uses TRBV18 and TRBJ2-5; D could derive from TRBD1 or TRBD2 (5 bases each). CDR3 size: 15 residues. Germline-derived CDR1 and CDR2 are KGHSH and LQKENI. The V end lost 6 bases, the J end lost 0 bases, and 14 bases lay between the germline ends. The CDR3 loop is CASSTGTANQETQYF. CDR3 nucleotides: TGTGCCAGCTCGACGGGGACGGCTAACCAAGAGACCCAGTACTTC.

The rearrangement uses TRBV6-1 and TRBJ1-2; D remains unclear. The V gene's germline CDR1 is MNHNS and CDR2 SASEGT. The V end was cut by 0 bases, the J end by 4 bases, with 9 bases between. The CDR3 is made up of 14 amino acids. This CDR3 reads CASSEARVSYGYTF. CDR3 coding DNA: TGTGCCAGCAGTGAAGCAAGGGTTTCCTATGGCTACACCTTC.

This clone was observed a handful of times. This chain connects TRBV7-8 to TRBJ1-6; D is unresolved. The V and J ends lost 5 bases and 8 bases respectively, with 7 bases between them. The CDR3 consists of 12 residues. Germline loops: CDR1 SGHVS, CDR2 FQNEAQ. The CDR3 DNA reads TGTGCCAGCAGCCCAGTTGATTCACCCCTCCACTTT. It yields the protein CASSPVDSPLHF.

The chain links TRBV4-1 to TRBJ2-1, with 10 bases matching TRBD2. The CDR3 is made up of 15 amino acids. J lost 5 bases, V lost 4 bases, and 5 bases had no gene match. Germline assignment: CDR1 MGHRA and CDR2 YSYEKL. The CDR3 protein is CASSRTSGDNNEQFF. CDR3 in DNA: TGCGCCAGCAGCCGAACTAGCGGGGACAACAATGAGCAGTTCTTC.

The chain uses TRBV2 and TRBJ2-7; 9 bases map to TRBD1. This CDR3 has 15 residues. V was clipped by 8 bases and J by 2 bases; unmatched bases: 10. Germline V gives CDR1 SNHLY, CDR2 FYNNEI. This CDR3 reads CASGKTGQGPYEQYF. CDR3 sequence (DNA): TGTGCCAGCGGGAAGACGGGACAGGGTCCCTACGAGCAGTACTTC.

This chain connects TRBV27 to TRBJ2-7; 8 bases align to TRBD1. V shed 3 bases and J 6 bases; nucleotides not matched to a gene: 7. CDR1 is MNHEY and CDR2 is SMNVEV in the germline V gene (reference sequence). The CDR3 contains 14 residues. CDR3 in DNA: TGTGCCAGCAGTTTCAGGGGGCGGTGGGCCGAGCAGTACTTC. Encoded protein: CASSFRGRWAEQYF.

The chain employs TRBV6-5 and TRBJ1-4; D uncertain. The germline V and J ends were trimmed by 6 bases and 4 bases, with 12 bases remaining between them. Germline V gene sequence: CDR1 MNHEY, CDR2 SVGAGI. This CDR3 has 14 residues. CDR3 nucleotide sequence: TGTGCCAGCAGCCTGGTAGGGTTTAATGAAAAACTGTTTTTT. This encodes CASSLVGFNEKLFF.

This chain uses TRBV5-4 with TRBJ2-3; tentative D call: TRBD2 (6 bases). V lost 4 bases, J lost 2 bases, and 11 bases lay in between. CDR3 size: 14 residues. CDR1 SGHNT and CDR2 YYREEE come from the germline V gene (reference sequence). This CDR3 reads CASSTRTITDTQYF. CDR3 in DNA: TGTGCCAGCAGCACCCGGACTATCACAGATACGCAGTATTTT.

The count of this clone is one. This chain links TRBV19 with TRBJ2-4, with 7 bases matching TRBD2. The CDR3 sequence is 16 residues long. Germline V CDR1 and CDR2: LNHDA, SQIVND (reference sequence). Trimming took 4 bases from V and 0 from J; bases not matched to a gene: 6. For the CDR3, the DNA is TGTGCCAGTAGTACTCTAGCGGACCTAGCCAAAAACATTCAGTACTTC. As protein: CASSTLADLAKNIQYF.

This sequence joins TRBV5-4 and TRBJ2-1; D is undetermined. From germline, CDR1 is SGHNT and CDR2 YYREEE (reference sequence). The V end lost 2 bases, the J end lost 0 bases, and 12 bases lay between the germline ends. CDR3 length: 16 residues. The CDR3: CASSLAFLSSYNEQFF. As DNA, the CDR3 is TGTGCCAGCAGCTTAGCCTTCTTAAGCTCCTACAATGAGCAGTTCTTC.

In its sample, this clone was seen once. V and J are TRBV12-5 and TRBJ2-7, with a possible D match to TRBD1 (6 bases). V was cut by 6 bases and J by 7 bases, with 16 bases left in between. The CDR3 covers 13 residues. The germline V gene encodes CDR1 LGHNT and CDR2 FRNRAP. CDR3 in DNA: TGTGCTAGTGGCATAGGGGGACCTCGGGAGCAGTACTTC. Its protein product is CASGIGGPREQYF.

CDR3 region: CASWGGTSYEQYF. CDR3 bases: TGTGCCAGCTGGGGTGGGACTAGCTACGAGCAGTACTTC. J is TRBJ2-7 and V is TRBV7-9; TRBD2 matches at 8 bases. The junction had 6 bases not matched to a gene; V was cut back by 8 bases and J by 3 bases. The CDR3 covers 13 residues. CDR1 and CDR2 from the germline V gene are SEHNR and FQNEAQ (reference sequence).

J is TRBJ2-6 and V is TRBV29-1; D perhaps matches TRBD1 (5 bases). Germline values: CDR1 SQVTM, CDR2 ANQGSEA. V was shortened by 4 bases and J by 0 bases, with 10 bases between the two germline ends. The CDR3 totals 15 residues. The CDR3 is CSVARQISGANVLTF. DNA for the CDR3: TGCAGCGTTGCCCGACAGATCTCTGGGGCCAACGTCCTGACTTTC. Filled out from reference TRBV29-1 and TRBJ2-6, the complete variable domain reads SAVISQKPSRDICQRGTSLTIQCQVDSQVTMMFWYRQQPGQSLTLIATANQGSEATYESGFVIDKFPISRPNLTFSTLTVSNMSPEDSSIYLCSVARQISGANVLTFGAGSRLTVL.

The gene calls are TRBV19 and TRBJ2-3; D unclear. Trimming pared 7 bases from V and 2 bases from J, leaving 22 bases between. Germline assignment: CDR1 LNHDA and CDR2 SQIVND (reference sequence). The CDR3 is 17 amino acids. The DNA for the CDR3 is TGTGCCAGTACCCCCTCAGCCCGGAGTTTAGCCACAGATACGCAGTATTTT. This sequence encodes CASTPSARSLATDTQYF. Full variable domain (remainder filled in from reference TRBV19 and TRBJ2-3): DGGITQSPKYLFRKEGQNVTLSCEQNLNHDAMYWYRQDPGQGLRLIYYSQIVNDFQKGDIAEGYSVSREKKESFPLTVTSAQKNPTAFYLCASTPSARSLATDTQYFGPGTRLTVL.

The rearrangement joins TRBV7-2 to TRBJ2-7; no clear D. CDR1 is SGHTA and CDR2 is FQGNSA in the germline V gene. Trimming shortened V by 0 bases and J by 3 bases, and 3 bases separated the two germline ends. The CDR3 contains 12 residues. This chain's CDR3 is CASSLAFYEQYF. The CDR3 DNA reads as TGTGCCAGCAGCTTAGCCTTCTACGAGCAGTACTTC.